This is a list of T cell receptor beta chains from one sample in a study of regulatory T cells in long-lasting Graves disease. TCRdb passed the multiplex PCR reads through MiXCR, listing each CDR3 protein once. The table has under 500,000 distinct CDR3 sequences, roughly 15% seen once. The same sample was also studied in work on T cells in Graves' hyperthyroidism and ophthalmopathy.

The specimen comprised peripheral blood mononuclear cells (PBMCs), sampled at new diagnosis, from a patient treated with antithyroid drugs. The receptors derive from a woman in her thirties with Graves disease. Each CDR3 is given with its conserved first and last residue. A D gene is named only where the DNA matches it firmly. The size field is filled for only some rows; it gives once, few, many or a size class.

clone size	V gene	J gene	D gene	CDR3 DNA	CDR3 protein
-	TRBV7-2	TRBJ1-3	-	TGTGCCAGCAGCCAAGGAACAGACTCTGGAAACACCATATATTTT	CASSQGTDSGNTIYF
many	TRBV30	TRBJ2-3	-	TGTGCCTGGAGCCTCACAGATACGCAGTATTTT	CAWSLTDTQYF
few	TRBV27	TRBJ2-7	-	TGTGCCGGCCCTCGGGGGCTTGAAAACGAGCAGTACTTC	CAGPRGLENEQYF
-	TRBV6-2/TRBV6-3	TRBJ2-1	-	TGTGCCAGCAGTTACCCGGCTAGGGCTTCACCCGACTCCTACAATGAGCAGTTCTTC	CASSYPARASPDSYNEQFF
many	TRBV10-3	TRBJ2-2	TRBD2	TGTGCCATCAGTGATGGACTAGCGGGAGTTCCGAACACCGGGGAGCTGTTTTTT	CAISDGLAGVPNTGELFF
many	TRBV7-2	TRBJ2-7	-	TGTGCCAGCGGAGACAGTGGCTCCTACGAGCAGTACTTC	CASGDSGSYEQYF
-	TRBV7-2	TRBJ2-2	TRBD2	TGTGCCAGCAGCTTAGTTTCCCCCCGTGGGGGGGTCATAACCGGGGACCTGTTTTTT	CASSLVSPRGGVITGDLFF
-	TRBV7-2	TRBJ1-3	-	TGTGCCAGCAGCGCTAGAATGGGGATTGGGCAGGATAAAGGAAACACCATATATTTT	CASSARMGIGQDKGNTIYF
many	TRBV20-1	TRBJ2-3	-	TGCAGTGCTAGCGTTCCTAGCAGAAACACAGATACGCAGTATTTT	CSASVPSRNTDTQYF
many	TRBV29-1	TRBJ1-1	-	TGCAGCGTTGCTGCTGGGGTCAAGGGCACTGAAGCTTTCTTT	CSVAAGVKGTEAFF
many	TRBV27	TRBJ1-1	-	TGTGCCAGCAGTACCTCCGGGGGTGAAGCTTTCTTT	CASSTSGGEAFF
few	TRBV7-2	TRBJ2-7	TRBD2	TGTGCCAGCACCATAGCGGGAGGGTCTTACGAGCAGTACTTC	CASTIAGGSYEQYF
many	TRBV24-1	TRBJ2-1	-	TGTGCCACCAGTGATTGGGGGCCGGGGGCGGATGAGCAGTTCTTC	CATSDWGPGADEQFF
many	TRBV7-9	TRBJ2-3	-	TGTGCCAGCAGCGGTGGAGATACGCAGTATTTT	CASSGGDTQYF
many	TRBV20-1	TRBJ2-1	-	TGCAGTGCAATTAACATACTCGGGGACAATGAGCAGTTCTTC	CSAINILGDNEQFF
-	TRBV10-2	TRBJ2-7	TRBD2	TGCGCCAGCAGACGCCTAGCGGGTCCCGTCTACGAGCAGTACTTC	CASRRLAGPVYEQYF
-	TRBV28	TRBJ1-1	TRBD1	TGTGCCAGCAGTGGGACAGAGTATGGCACTGAAGCTTTCTTT	CASSGTEYGTEAFF
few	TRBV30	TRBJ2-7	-	TGTGCCTGGAGTAGGAGCAACTACGAGCAGTACTTC	CAWSRSNYEQYF
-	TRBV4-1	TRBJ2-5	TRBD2	TGCGCCAGCAGCCCCCGACTAGCGGGAGCTGGAGAGACCCAGTACTTC	CASSPRLAGAGETQYF
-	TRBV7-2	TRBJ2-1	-	TGTGCCAGCAGCACGGACTACAATGAGCAGTTCTTC	CASSTDYNEQFF
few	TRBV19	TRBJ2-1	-	TGTGCCAGTAGTGTACAGTCAATCCCCTACAATGAGCAGTTCTTC	CASSVQSIPYNEQFF
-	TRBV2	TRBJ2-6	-	TGTGCCAGCAGCGAGGGAGCGTTTCCCTCTGGGGCCAACGTCCTGACTTTC	CASSEGAFPSGANVLTF
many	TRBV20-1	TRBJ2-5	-	TGCAGTGCTAGAGAGGGCGGCGAGACCCAGTACTTC	CSAREGGETQYF
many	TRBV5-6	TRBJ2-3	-	TGTGCCAGCAGCTTTACTTGGGGCGGCCTCACAGATACGCAGTATTTT	CASSFTWGGLTDTQYF
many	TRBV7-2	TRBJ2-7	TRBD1	TGTGCCAGCAGCCCTCCGAGACAGGGGAACCACGAGCAGTACTTC	CASSPPRQGNHEQYF
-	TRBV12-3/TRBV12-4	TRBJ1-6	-	TGTGCCAGCAGCCTGACAGCTAATAATTCACCCCTCCACTTT	CASSLTANNSPLHF
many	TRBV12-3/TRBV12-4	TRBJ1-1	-	TGTGCCAGCATATGGGGGGGTCCTAACACTGAAGCTTTCTTT	CASIWGGPNTEAFF
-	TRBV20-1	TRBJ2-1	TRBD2	TGCAGTGCTACGGGACTATCGAGCTCCTACAATGAGCAGTTCTTC	CSATGLSSSYNEQFF
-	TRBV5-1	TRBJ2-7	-	TGCGCCAGCAGCCTTGGGATTTGGGGGCGCCCCTACGAGCAGTACTTC	CASSLGIWGRPYEQYF
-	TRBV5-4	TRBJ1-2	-	TGTGCCAGCAGCCTGGGGCACCAAGGAGGCTATGGCTACACCTTC	CASSLGHQGGYGYTF
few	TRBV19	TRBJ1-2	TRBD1	TGTGCCAGTGGGGACAGTTGGAAGGATGGCTACACCTTC	CASGDSWKDGYTF
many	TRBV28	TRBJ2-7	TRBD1	TGTGCCAGCAGTCGATACGGGACAGGGGTTCGAAACGAGCAGTACTTC	CASSRYGTGVRNEQYF
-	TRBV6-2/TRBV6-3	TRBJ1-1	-	TGTGCCAGCAGTTACGACGTGAAGGATGGTGGCACTGAAGCTTTCTTT	CASSYDVKDGGTEAFF
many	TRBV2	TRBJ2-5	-	TGTGCCAGCAGTGAAGCTGAAGAGACCCAGTACTTC	CASSEAEETQYF
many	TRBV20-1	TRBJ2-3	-	TGCAGTGCCCTCGGGGTCGGGGGCACAGATACGCAGTATTTT	CSALGVGGTDTQYF
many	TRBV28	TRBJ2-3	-	TGTGCCAGCAGTTTATGGGGCGAGACAGATACGCAGTATTTT	CASSLWGETDTQYF
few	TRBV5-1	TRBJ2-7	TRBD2	TGCGCCAGCAGTCCAGCGGGAGTCCCCAACGAGCAGTACTTC	CASSPAGVPNEQYF
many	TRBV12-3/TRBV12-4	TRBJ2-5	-	TGTGCCAGCTTCGGCCAGGGCGAAGAGACCCAGTACTTC	CASFGQGEETQYF
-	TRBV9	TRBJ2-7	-	TGTGCCAGCAGCGTAGACATGGGAGGCTACGAGCAGTACTTC	CASSVDMGGYEQYF
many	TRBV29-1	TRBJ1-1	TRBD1	TGCAGCGTCACCGGACAGGGGACGGGAGGAGCTTTCTTT	CSVTGQGTGGAFF
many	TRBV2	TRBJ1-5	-	TGTGCCAGCACCTTGTACACCACGGTCCATCAGCCCCAGCATTTT	CASTLYTTVHQPQHF
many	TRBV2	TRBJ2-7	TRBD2	TGTGCCAGCGTCGCGGGACTAGCCTACGAGCAGTACTTC	CASVAGLAYEQYF
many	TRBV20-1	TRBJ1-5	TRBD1	TGCAGTGCCCCGGGACAGAGCGGAAATCAGCCCCAGCATTTT	CSAPGQSGNQPQHF
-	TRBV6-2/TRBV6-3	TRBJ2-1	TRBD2	TGTGCCAGCAGTTACCCAACCGTAGTTAGCGGGAGGTCACAGGCATACGGTGAGCAGTTCTTC	CASSYPTVVSGRSQAYGEQFF
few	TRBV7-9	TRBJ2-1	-	TGTGCCAGCAGCTCCGTGGCCAAGTCCTACAATGAGCAGTTCTTC	CASSSVAKSYNEQFF
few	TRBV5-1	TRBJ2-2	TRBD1	TGCGCCAGCAGCTTGGACAGGGGTTTCGGGGAGCTGTTTTTT	CASSLDRGFGELFF
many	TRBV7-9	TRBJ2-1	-	TGTGCCAGCAGCTTTTTAGAGCAGTTCTTC	CASSFLEQFF
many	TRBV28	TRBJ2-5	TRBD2	TGTGCCAGCAGTTTCGGGAGGGTTCAAGAGACCCAGTACTTC	CASSFGRVQETQYF
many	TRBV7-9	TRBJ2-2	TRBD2	TGTGCCAGCAGCAAGCTAGCGGGAGGTCCTGGCGGGGAGCTGTTTTTT	CASSKLAGGPGGELFF
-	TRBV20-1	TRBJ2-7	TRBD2	TGCAGTGCTGGACCCGCCGGGCGGGAGCTCAACGAGCAGTACTTC	CSAGPAGRELNEQYF
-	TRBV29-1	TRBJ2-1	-	TGCAGCGTTGAACGAGCGGTGTCTCCTGAGCAGTTCTTC	CSVERAVSPEQFF